Below are 2 T cell receptor beta chains sequenced from a single sample in a study of post-analysis software for immune sequencing data. General study points: Higher frequency in patients than in controls was seen for 5 or 6 TRBV segments, with TRBV5-6, TRBV5-1 and TRBV20-1 among them.

No antigen is known for these receptors. TCR beta cDNA libraries had unique molecular identifiers. TCRdb re-derived calls from the PCR reads in MiXCR, one entry per CDR3 protein. The table has some 690,000 distinct CDR3 sequences, 59% seen once. Specimen: blood. The receptors stem from a girl aged 2-10 years with multiple sclerosis.

The chain combines TRBV5-1 with TRBJ2-5, with D unresolved. Matching the DNA end better, TRBJ2-7 makes the J call doubtful. Germline V gene lookup returns CDR1 SGHRS and CDR2 YFSETQ. This CDR3 has 16 amino acids. The CDR3 nucleotides read TGCGCCAGCAGCTTGGGGACGTCCAGGATCCCGAGCGAGCAGTACTTC. It codes for CASSLGTSRIPSEQYF.

The chain combines TRBV10-1 with TRBJ2-2; no reliable D call. CDR3 size: 15 residues. Germline CDR1 is WNHNN and CDR2 is SYGVQD (reference sequence). Deletions cut 2 bases from V and 0 bases from J, with 7 bases between. The CDR3 region has the DNA TGCGCCAGCAGTGAGAGCACCTCGAACACCGGGGAGCTGTTTTTT. Translating it yields CASSESTSNTGELFF.